Listed below are T cell receptor beta chains from one sample, sequenced in a study of blood T cell repertoires in COVID-19. Assay used: immunoSEQ multiplex PCR; TCRdb lists only in-frame clones, some missing. The sample contains about 270,000 clones, 80% to 90% of which appear only once. The sample was PBMCs or T cells enriched from blood (not recorded which). The receptors originated from a woman aged 25 to 39 with acute COVID-19. Each CDR3 is given with its conserved first and last residue. Each record gives: J gene, clone size, D gene, V gene, CDR3 protein, CDR3 DNA. D genes are given only for firm matches. Size is stated for part of the rows, as once, few or many counts, or as a class when the clone is expanded.

TRBJ2-1,.,.,TRBV11-2,CASSLRDWGNEQFF,TGTGCCAGCAGCTTGCGGGACTGGGGGAATGAGCAGTTCTTC
TRBJ2-1,.,.,TRBV30,CAWSSGILYNEQFF,TGTGCCTGGAGCTCAGGGATTCTTTACAATGAGCAGTTCTTC
TRBJ2-1,.,TRBD2,TRBV7-9,CASSWGDFAGVNEQFF,TGTGCCAGCAGCTGGGGGGACTTTGCGGGAGTCAATGAGCAGTTCTTC
TRBJ2-1,.,.,TRBV5-1,CASSSQGKNEQFF,TGCGCCAGCAGCTCACAGGGAAAGAATGAGCAGTTCTTC
TRBJ1-4,.,TRBD1,TRBV3-1/TRBV3-2,CASSQRDRDDEKLFF,TGTGCCAGCAGCCAGAGGGACAGGGACGATGAAAAACTGTTTTTT
TRBJ2-3,.,TRBD2,TRBV4-1,CASSQSGTSIDTQYF,TGCGCCAGCAGCCAATCTGGGACTAGCATTGATACGCAGTATTTT
TRBJ2-7,.,.,TRBV28,CASSFPPLLAYEQYF,TGTGCCAGCAGTTTTCCCCCCTTACTAGCCTACGAGCAGTACTTC
TRBJ2-3,once,TRBD2,TRBV28,CASSRTSGSLNTQYF,TGTGCCAGCAGTCGGACTAGCGGGAGTTTGAATACGCAGTATTTT
TRBJ1-6,.,.,TRBV4-1,CASRPDSSYNSPLHF,TGCGCCAGCAGACCAGACAGTAGCTATAATTCACCCCTCCACTTT
TRBJ2-7,few,.,TRBV3-1/TRBV3-2,CASSQDGGEYEQYF,TGTGCCAGCAGCCAAGATGGCGGGGAGTACGAGCAGTACTTC
TRBJ2-7,.,.,TRBV29-1,CSVLFGSVPYEQYF,TGCAGCGTTCTTTTCGGGAGCGTACCCTACGAGCAGTACTTC
TRBJ2-7,.,.,TRBV23-1,CAKGRQLYEQYF,TGCGCCAAAGGAAGACAACTCTACGAGCAGTACTTC
TRBJ2-6,.,.,TRBV29-1,CSVLGVPGANVLTF,TGCAGCGTTTTAGGGGTGCCGGGGGCCAACGTCCTGACTTTC